This is a list of T cell receptor beta chains from one sample in a study of T cell responses to AZD1222 COVID-19 vaccine. The repertoire was sequenced with immunoSEQ multiplex PCR; TCRdb's copy has only in-frame clones and lacks some. The sample lists 110,000 or so clones; approximately 90% were seen once. This sample comprised peripheral blood, obtained on day 0 of MenACWY control vaccination. The receptors stem from an adult in good health. Each CDR3 is given without its conserved first and last residue. Where a row states a size, it is once, few, many or the class of an expanded clone; other rows omit it.

cdr3_aa clone_size v_call
ASSSGGFNYGYT NA TRBV6-5
ASSLGTRRGLEAF NA TRBV11-1
ASSPRTAYEQY NA TRBV18
ASSESGGTVDYGYT NA TRBV10-2
ASSPQSYRGGNQPQH NA TRBV27
ASRQGVNTGELF NA TRBV28
ASSLPGSYGYT NA TRBV5-4
AISDRGPYEQY once TRBV10-3
ASSLGTVNTEAF NA TRBV27
ASSPRQGWRGTEAF NA TRBV19
ASSQDLGGRNEQF NA TRBV3-1/TRBV3-2
ASSRRTGGIYNEQF once TRBV2
ASSRPVVGGEQF NA TRBV27
ASSRDRGFLSGYT NA TRBV18
SARSTEVEGTEAF NA TRBV29-1
ASSSGTGGTEAF NA TRBV11-3
ASSERTTYEQY NA TRBV2
SVEDDGRSRRAAF NA TRBV29-1
ASSQDWAKGGELF NA TRBV3-1/TRBV3-2
ASSLGAGVVAGELF NA TRBV5-1
ASSPRGGEYQPQH NA TRBV27
ASRRSPNTEAF NA TRBV4-1
ASSEIADRGKNIQY NA TRBV6-1
ASSFGQGAYNEQF NA TRBV28
ASSQDQGYGQPQH NA TRBV4-1
SVEVSGGHLTDTQY NA TRBV29-1
ASSIVRLGTNTEAF few TRBV19
ASSPLLAGGTSEQF once TRBV19
SASGGTGSTDTQY NA TRBV29-1
ASSPNLRERVSEQY NA TRBV27
ASSLPAESFGELF NA TRBV28
ASSLRGANVLT NA TRBV6-5
ASSRSGAAGELF NA TRBV4-1
ASSNSDDLGEQY medium-sized TRBV6-5
ASSFQGEETQY NA TRBV7-2
ASSPGTGVYEQY NA TRBV6-5
ASSSGTVKETQY NA TRBV28